This TCR beta chain was identified during a study of blood T cell repertoires in COVID-19. Study details: There were acute and convalescent COVID-19 samples, and they came from the United States, Italy and Spain.

Original analysis: Amplification from reference gene primers served as the basis for estimated nucleated cell counts. This table comes from immunoSEQ multiplex PCR, and its TCRdb copy is limited to in-frame clones, with some not included. From that table come the V and J calls and clone size; the DNA was used to work out D and trimming. The table includes approximately 120,000 clones, more than 85% detected once. The CDR3 contains 16 residues. V lost 6 bases, J lost 8 bases, and 10 bases stayed unmatched. Per germline, CDR1 KGHSH and CDR2 LQKENI. The TCR was taken from a man between 50 and 59 years old with COVID-19, enrolled during active disease. The chain uses TRBV18 and TRBJ2-3; 14 nucleotides line up with TRBD2. The sequenced sample consisted of peripheral blood. CDR3 in amino acids: CASSSSGTSGSSTQYF. The CDR3 DNA follows: TGTGCCAGCTCGTCTTCCGGGACTAGCGGGAGTAGTACGCAGTATTTT.